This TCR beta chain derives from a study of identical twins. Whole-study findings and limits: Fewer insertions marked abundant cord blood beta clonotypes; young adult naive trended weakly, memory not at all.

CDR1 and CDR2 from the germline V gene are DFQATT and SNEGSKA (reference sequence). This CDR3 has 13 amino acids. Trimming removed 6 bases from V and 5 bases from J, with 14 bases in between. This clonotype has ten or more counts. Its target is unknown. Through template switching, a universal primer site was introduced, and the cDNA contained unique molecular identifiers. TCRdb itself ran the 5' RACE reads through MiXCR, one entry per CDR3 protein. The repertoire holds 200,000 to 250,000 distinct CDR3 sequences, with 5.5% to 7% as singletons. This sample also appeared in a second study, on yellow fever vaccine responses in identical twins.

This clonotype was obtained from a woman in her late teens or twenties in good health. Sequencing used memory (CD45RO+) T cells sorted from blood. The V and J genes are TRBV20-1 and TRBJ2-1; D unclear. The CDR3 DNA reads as TGCAGTGCCTTTTTCCGGAACAACAATGAGCAGTTCTTC. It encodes CSAFFRNNNEQFF.